This T cell receptor beta chain was profiled in a study of CD8 T cells in ankylosing spondylitis. Study-level points and caveats: A TCR beta motif of eight highly homologous variants appeared characteristic of ankylosing spondylitis blood.

Quantitative molecular-barcoded 5'-RACE generated the TCR beta libraries. TCRdb re-called the 5' RACE reads through MiXCR, storing one row per CDR3 protein. The sample consists of approximately 500,000 distinct CDR3 sequences, approximately 12% of them appearing once. To note about this clonotype: Its target is not known.

Between the trimmed V and J ends, which lost 5 bases and 1 base, there was a span of 11 bases. Germline V CDR1 and CDR2: DFQATT, SNEGSKA (reference sequence). CDR3 length: 13 amino acids. This clonotype originated in a male donor with ankylosing spondylitis. What was sequenced was blood, either unsorted or a sorted T cell fraction (not recorded which). The chain has TRBV20-1 and TRBJ1-1; D is perhaps TRBD1 (5 bases). For the CDR3, the DNA is TGCAGTGCTTACCCGGGGGGGAACACTGAAGCTTTCTTT. Translating gives CSAYPGGNTEAFF.